The 24 T cell receptor beta chains below all came from one sample that was sequenced in a study of read filtering for tumor transcriptome and immune sequencing. The library was built from roughly 400 ng RNA with molecular barcoded adaptors for alpha/delta and beta/gamma chains. From the reads, TCRdb called clonotypes with MiXCR, one entry per CDR3 protein. The sample has some 130,000 distinct CDR3 sequences; over 10% are singletons. Sequenced: a population of CD138-negative cells sorted from bone marrow. These receptors came from a donor at least 40 years old with multiple myeloma.

About this clonotype itself: A much larger clone differs from this one at a single base, so this may be a read error. V gene TRBV7-9 combines with J gene TRBJ1-1; D remains unclear. CDR3 length: 14 residues. V lost 6 bases to trimming and J lost 3 bases, with 14 bases between them. The germline gives CDR1 SEHNR, CDR2 FQNEAQ (reference sequence). As DNA, the CDR3 is TGTGCCAGCAGTCCTAAACTCATGGACACTGAAGCTTTCTTT. Translating gives CASSPKLMDTEAFF. The full variable domain, completed using reference TRBV7-9 and TRBJ1-1, is DTGVSQNPRHKITKRGQNVTFRCDPISEHNRLYWYRQTLGQGPEFLTYFQNEAQLEKSRLLSDRFSAERPKGSFSTLEIQRTEQGDSAMYLCASSPKLMDTEAFFGQGTRLTVV.

This clonotype was counted at least ten times. The chain recombines TRBV27 with TRBJ2-3, with D unclear. Trimming left V 7 bases short and J 1 base short, with 15 bases between. The CDR3 is made up of 15 amino acids. Germline V gene data show CDR1 as MNHEY and CDR2 as SMNVEV (reference sequence). CDR3 amino acids: CASIGSLDGTDTQYF. The CDR3 DNA sequence: TGTGCCAGCATAGGGTCGCTCGACGGCACAGATACGCAGTATTTT.

This clonotype was found many times. The rearrangement joins TRBV9 to TRBJ1-1; possible D gene TRBD1, 6 bases. Germline CDR1 SGDLS, CDR2 YYNGEE. V dropped 0 bases and J dropped 4 bases, with 13 bases sitting between them. The CDR3 has 15 amino acids. The CDR3 reads CASSVGGRGGTEAFF. CDR3 sequence (DNA): TGTGCCAGCAGCGTAGGCGGCAGGGGAGGCACTGAAGCTTTCTTT.

This clonotype was found a few times. The chain uses TRBV20-1 and TRBJ2-5; D unresolved. This CDR3 comprises 11 residues. CDR1 is DFQATT, CDR2 SNEGSKA, per germline (reference sequence). V lost 6 bases, J lost 1 base, and 6 bases lay in between. CDR3 bases: TGCAGTGCGCACAGCCAAGAGACCCAGTACTTC. As protein: CSAHSQETQYF.

To note about this clonotype: This could be a read error, since a much larger clone is one nucleotide away. The chain carries TRBV7-2 and TRBJ2-5; D ambiguous. The CDR3 has 12 residues. CDR1 is SGHTA, CDR2 FQGNSA, per germline. DNA for the CDR3: TGTGCCAGCAGCTCCCTTATAGAGACCCTGTACTTC. Translated: CASSSLIETLYF.

This clonotype showed up just a few times. A much larger clone differs from this one at a single base, so this may be a read error. The rearrangement links TRBV28 to TRBJ2-2; TRBD1 matches 7 bases. Germline lookup yields CDR1 MDHEN and CDR2 SYDVKM. The CDR3 totals 14 residues. DNA for the CDR3: TGTGCCAGCGCCGGGACAGCGCCCACCGGGAAGCTGTTTTTT. Residues: CASAGTAPTGKLFF.

The genes are TRBV21-1 and TRBJ1-5; TRBD1, the table's D call, was not compared with the DNA. TRBV21-1 is recorded as a pseudogene. This CDR3 region has 15 residues. CDR3 nucleotides: TGTGCCAGCAGCTCCCGACAGGGAGTCAGTCAGCCCCAGCATTTT. Its protein product is CASSSRQGVSQPQHF.

This clonotype was picked up many times. This chain joins TRBV28 and TRBJ2-1; 7 bases match TRBD1. The CDR3 loop spans 16 amino acids. CDR1 is MDHEN, CDR2 SYDVKM, per germline. V was pared by 7 bases and J by 0 bases, with 9 bases of the junction left unmatched. The CDR3 DNA sequence: TGTGCCAGCAACCCCAGGGGGAAGGGCTCCTACAATGAGCAGTTCTTC. It translates to CASNPRGKGSYNEQFF.

This sequence joins TRBV10-3 and TRBJ2-2; D remains unclear. The CDR3 length is 14 residues. Trimming removed 6 bases at V and 6 bases at J, with 14 bases between. CDR1 ENHRY and CDR2 SYGVKD come from the germline V gene. The CDR3 loop reads CAISQDPPPGELFF. DNA for the CDR3: TGTGCCATCAGCCAGGACCCGCCCCCCGGGGAGCTGTTTTTT.

About this clonotype: A clone one base away is much larger, so this may be a read error. This chain links TRBV12-3 or TRBV12-4 with TRBJ2-3; D remains unclear. The CDR3 has 14 amino acids. The CDR3 nucleotides read TGTGTCAGCATGCGGTTGGCCCGCACAGATACGCAGTATTTT. Translation gives CVSMRLARTDTQYF.

With respect to this clonotype: A much larger clone differs by one base, so this may be a read error. The J gene is TRBJ2-5, the V gene TRBV5-4; TRBD2 is a possible D gene (6 bases). CDR3 length equals 14 residues. Germline CDR1 reads SGHNT; CDR2 reads YYREEE (reference sequence). The CDR3 region has the DNA TGTGCCAGCAGCCAACCCAGGGAGGAAAAGACCCAGCACTTC. This codes for CASSQPREEKTQHF.

In this sample, this clonotype turned up many times. The rearrangement joins TRBV6-6 to TRBJ1-2; D is unresolved. CDR3 length equals 16 residues. The V end was cut by 3 bases, the J end by 4 bases, with 18 bases between. Germline V lookup: CDR1 MNHNY, CDR2 SVGAGI (reference sequence). CDR3 sequence reads: CASSYPPKMGFYGYTF. CDR3 nucleotides: TGTGCCAGCAGTTATCCGCCCAAAATGGGCTTCTATGGCTACACCTTC.

This clonotype was observed a few times. The chain couples TRBV12-3 or TRBV12-4 to TRBJ1-2, with D possibly being TRBD1 (6 bases). There are 14 residues in the CDR3. The V end lost 7 bases, the J end lost 0 bases, and 12 bases lay between the germline ends. CDR3 amino acids: CASNPTGANYGYTF. For the CDR3, the DNA is TGTGCCAGCAACCCGACAGGAGCTAACTATGGCTACACCTTC.

This sequence joins TRBV6-5 and TRBJ2-1, with 9 bases lining up with TRBD2. The CDR3 spans 13 residues. Germline CDR1 reads MNHEY; CDR2 reads SVGAGI. The junction had 3 bases not matched to a gene; V was cut back by 8 bases and J by 4 bases. In nucleotides, the CDR3 is TGTGCCAGCGCGACTAGCGGATACAATGAGCAGTTCTTC. This encodes CASATSGYNEQFF.

This clonotype was picked up a small number of times. V gene TRBV3-1 combines with J gene TRBJ2-7, with D possibly being TRBD2 (6 bases). Germline CDR1 is LGHDT and CDR2 is YNNKEL (reference sequence). Trimming took off 0 bases at V and 6 bases at J, with 15 bases between the two ends. This CDR3 region has 15 residues. CDR3 DNA: TGTGCCAGCAGCCAAGATTCGGGAGCTGTTCGCGAGCAGTACTTC. It codes for CASSQDSGAVREQYF.

This clonotype was recorded many times. CDR3 residues: CATAAPSNTGELFF. The DNA of the CDR3 is TGTGCCACCGCGGCGCCTTCGAACACCGGGGAGCTGTTTTTT. The chain carries TRBV10-3 and TRBJ2-2; D not certain. Germline V gene data show CDR1 as ENHRY and CDR2 as SYGVKD. This CDR3 has 14 residues. V was shortened by 10 bases and J by 0 bases, with 12 bases between the two germline ends.

In this sample, this clonotype turned up many times. This chain joins TRBV12-3 or TRBV12-4 and TRBJ2-5; perhaps TRBD2 as D (7 bases). This CDR3 has 14 residues. V was clipped by 7 bases and J by 5 bases, with 17 bases between them. CDR3 coding DNA: TGTGCCAGCACCCAGGGGAGGGTCGGGGAGACCCAGTACTTC. Encoded protein: CASTQGRVGETQYF.

This clonotype has more than one count but fewer than ten. V usage is TRBV5-1 and J usage is TRBJ1-5, with no clear D. Germline CDR1 reads SGHRS; CDR2 reads YFSETQ. The ends were cut back, 4 bases at V and 0 bases at J, with 11 bases in the middle. The CDR3 is 15 amino acids. This CDR3 reads CASSREGISNQPQHF. DNA for the CDR3: TGCGCCAGCAGCAGGGAGGGTATTAGCAATCAGCCCCAGCATTTT.

This clonotype was observed at least ten times. The chain joins TRBV28 to TRBJ1-4; 7 bases fit TRBD1. Trimming cost V 3 bases and J 2 bases; bases outside gene matches: 3. The germline V gene has CDR1 MDHEN and CDR2 SYDVKM. This CDR3 comprises 15 residues. This CDR3 is CASSFPQGTNEKLFF. The CDR3 DNA reads TGTGCCAGCAGTTTTCCACAGGGGACTAATGAAAAACTGTTTTTT.

This clonotype occurred many times. V is TRBV3-1 and J is TRBJ1-1; TRBD1 agrees at 7 bases. The CDR3 sequence is 16 residues long. Germline V gene sequence: CDR1 LGHDT, CDR2 YNNKEL (reference sequence). The ends lost 4 bases at V and 0 bases at J; junction bases unmatched: 8. The DNA for the CDR3 is TGTGCCAGCAGCCCAAGGACAGGCCCCATGAACACTGAAGCTTTCTTT. It translates to CASSPRTGPMNTEAFF. Variable domain in full (rest from reference TRBV3-1 and TRBJ1-1): DTAVSQTPKYLVTQMGNDKSIKCEQNLGHDTMYWYKQDSKKFLKIMFSYNNKELIINETVPNRFSPKSPDKAHLNLHINSLELGDSAVYFCASSPRTGPMNTEAFFGQGTRLTVV.

This clonotype has a count of ten or more. The rearrangement links TRBV7-2 to TRBJ1-1, with no clear D. CDR3 length: 13 residues. V lost 6 bases to trimming and J lost 8 bases, with 16 bases between them. Germline V gene lookup returns CDR1 SGHTA and CDR2 FQGNSA. CDR3 bases: TGTGCCAGCAGGGGTCCTAGGTCGGGGGAAGCTTTCTTT. Amino acids: CASRGPRSGEAFF.

This clonotype has ten or more counts. This chain connects TRBV3-1 to TRBJ2-4; TRBD2 agrees at 12 bases. The germline V gene has CDR1 LGHDT and CDR2 YNNKEL (reference sequence). After removal of 2 bases from V and 7 bases from J, the junction contained 12 bases not matched to a gene. CDR3 length: 18 residues. CDR3 nucleotide sequence: TGTGCCAGCAGCCAAAATCCTAGCGGGAGGGCCTTAGTGAACATTCAGTACTTC. Protein product: CASSQNPSGRALVNIQYF.

Only a few counts were recorded for this clonotype. This sequence joins TRBV28 and TRBJ1-5; D not certain. Germline V gene lookup returns CDR1 MDHEN and CDR2 SYDVKM. CDR3 length: 14 residues. V dropped 4 bases and J dropped 5 bases, with 12 bases sitting between them. The DNA of the CDR3 is TGTGCCAGCAGTTCCGCCCAGGTCGATCAGCCCCAGCATTTT. This encodes CASSSAQVDQPQHF.

This clonotype was seen ten or more times. V gene TRBV6-5 combines with J gene TRBJ1-2; D not resolved. There are 13 residues in the CDR3. The germline V gene encodes CDR1 MNHEY and CDR2 SVGAGI. V shed 4 bases and J shed 5 bases, with 11 bases lying between them. The CDR3 is CASSWTEQYGYTF. The CDR3, as DNA: TGTGCCAGCAGTTGGACGGAACAATATGGCTACACCTTC.